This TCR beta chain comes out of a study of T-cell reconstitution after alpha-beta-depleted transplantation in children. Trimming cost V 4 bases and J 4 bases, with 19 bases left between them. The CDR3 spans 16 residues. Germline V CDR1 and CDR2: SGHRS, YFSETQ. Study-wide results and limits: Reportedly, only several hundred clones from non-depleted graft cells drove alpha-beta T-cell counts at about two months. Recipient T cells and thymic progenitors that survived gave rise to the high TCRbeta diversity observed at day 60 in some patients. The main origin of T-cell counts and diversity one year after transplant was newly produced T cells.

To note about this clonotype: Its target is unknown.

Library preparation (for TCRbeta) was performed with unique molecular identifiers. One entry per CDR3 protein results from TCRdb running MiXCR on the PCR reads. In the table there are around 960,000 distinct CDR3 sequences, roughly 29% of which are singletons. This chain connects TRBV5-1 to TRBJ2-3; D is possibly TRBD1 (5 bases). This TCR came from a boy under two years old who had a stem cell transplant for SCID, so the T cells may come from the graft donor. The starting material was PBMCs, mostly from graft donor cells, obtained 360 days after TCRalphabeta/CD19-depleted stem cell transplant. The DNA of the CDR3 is TGCGCCAGCAGCCCTGTCCCATTTCTAGGGGCAGATACGCAGTATTTT. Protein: CASSPVPFLGADTQYF. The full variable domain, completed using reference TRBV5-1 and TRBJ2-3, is KAGVTQTPRYLIKTRGQQVTLSCSPISGHRSVSWYQQTPGQGLQFLFEYFSETQRNKGNFPGRFSGRQFSNSRSEMNVSTLELGDSALYLCASSPVPFLGADTQYFGPGTRLTVL.